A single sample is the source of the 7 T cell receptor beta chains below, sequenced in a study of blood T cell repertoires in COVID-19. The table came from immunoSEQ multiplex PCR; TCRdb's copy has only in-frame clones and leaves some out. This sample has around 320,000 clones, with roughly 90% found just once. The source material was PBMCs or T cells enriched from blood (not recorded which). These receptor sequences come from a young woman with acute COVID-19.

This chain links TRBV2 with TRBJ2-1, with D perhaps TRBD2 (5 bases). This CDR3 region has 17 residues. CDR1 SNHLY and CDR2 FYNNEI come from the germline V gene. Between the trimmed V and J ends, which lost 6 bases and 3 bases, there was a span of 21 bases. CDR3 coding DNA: TGTGCCAGCAGGGATCCCCTGGCGGGCCCTATCTACAATGAGCAGTTCTTC. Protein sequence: CASRDPLAGPIYNEQFF.

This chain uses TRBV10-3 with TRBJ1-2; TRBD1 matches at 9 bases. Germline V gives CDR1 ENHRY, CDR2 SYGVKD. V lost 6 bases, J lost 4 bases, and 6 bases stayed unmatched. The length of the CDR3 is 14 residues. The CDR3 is CAIRQGAGSYGYTF. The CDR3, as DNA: TGTGCCATCAGACAGGGGGCAGGAAGCTATGGCTACACCTTC.

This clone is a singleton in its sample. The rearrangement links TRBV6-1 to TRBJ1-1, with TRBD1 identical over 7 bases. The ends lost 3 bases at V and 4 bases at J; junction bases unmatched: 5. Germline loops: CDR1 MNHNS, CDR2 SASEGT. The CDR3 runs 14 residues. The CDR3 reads CASSDFRTGTEAFF. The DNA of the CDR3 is TGTGCCAGCAGTGATTTTAGGACAGGCACTGAAGCTTTCTTT.

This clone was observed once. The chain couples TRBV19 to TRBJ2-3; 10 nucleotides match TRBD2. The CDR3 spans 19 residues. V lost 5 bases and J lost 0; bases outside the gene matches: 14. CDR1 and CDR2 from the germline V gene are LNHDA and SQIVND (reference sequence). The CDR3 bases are TGTGCCAGTAGTCAGGGGGCGGCTAGCGGGAGCCCTAGCACAGATACGCAGTATTTT. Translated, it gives CASSQGAASGSPSTDTQYF.

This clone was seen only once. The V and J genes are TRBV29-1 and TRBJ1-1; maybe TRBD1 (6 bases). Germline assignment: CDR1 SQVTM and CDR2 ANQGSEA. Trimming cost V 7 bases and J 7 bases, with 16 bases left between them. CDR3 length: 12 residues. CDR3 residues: CSASEGEGEAFF. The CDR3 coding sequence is TGCAGCGCCTCGGAGGGGGAGGGTGAAGCTTTCTTT.

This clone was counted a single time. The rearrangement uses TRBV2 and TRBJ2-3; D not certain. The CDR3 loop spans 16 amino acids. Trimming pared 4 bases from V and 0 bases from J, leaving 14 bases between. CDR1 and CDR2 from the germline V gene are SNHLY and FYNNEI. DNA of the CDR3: TGTGCCAGCAGTGCCCCCGTCGACTCGAGCACAGATACGCAGTATTTT. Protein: CASSAPVDSSTDTQYF.

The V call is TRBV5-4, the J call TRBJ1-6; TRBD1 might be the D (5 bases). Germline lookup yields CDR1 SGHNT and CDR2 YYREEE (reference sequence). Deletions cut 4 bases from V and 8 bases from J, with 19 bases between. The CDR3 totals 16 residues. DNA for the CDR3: TGTGCCAGCAGCCCAGACCTTGGGGCCATCGATTCACCCCTCCACTTT. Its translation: CASSPDLGAIDSPLHF.